This TCR beta chain was sequenced for a study of blood T cell repertoires in COVID-19. Across the whole study: Whether acute or convalescent, the COVID-19 samples came from the United States, Italy and Spain. From T cells, B-cell-depleted T cells, or PBMCs came the material, which was cDNA or gDNA.

The germline gives CDR1 SGHDN, CDR2 FVKESK. CDR3 size: 13 residues. The ends lost 2 bases at V and 11 bases at J; junction bases unmatched: 9. Per the study methods: Estimation of nucleated cell counts relied on the amplification of reference gene primers. Data came from immunoSEQ multiplex PCR; TCRdb stores just in-frame clones and leaves some out. From that table come the V and J calls and clone size; the DNA was used to work out D and trimming. Altogether tens of thousands of clones are present, roughly three quarters being singletons, with the ten largest covering 20% to 25%. What was sequenced was peripheral blood. This receptor was obtained from a human donor in a cohort sampled during active COVID-19. The rearrangement links TRBV14 to TRBJ2-7, with TRBD2 identical over 7 bases. CDR3 protein: CASSQSLAGYKYF. The CDR3 DNA sequence: TGTGCCAGCAGCCAATCTTTAGCGGGCTATAAGTACTTC.